In this sample, the clone carrying this T cell receptor (beta chain) turned up a few times. Its antigen remains unknown. The PCR ran on 60 Vbeta and 13 Jbeta primers. Method: immunoSEQ multiplex PCR; TCRdb's copy keeps in-frame clones and lacks some. The table lists roughly 180,000 clones, about four fifths of them singletons. The data stem from a study of cytomegalovirus exposure and HLA in healthy donors. V lost 4 bases, J lost 9 bases, and 16 bases stayed unmatched. Germline assignment: CDR1 SGHDT and CDR2 YYEEEE. The CDR3 spans 18 residues. General study results and limits: What TCR beta sequences reportedly achieved was accurate prediction of HLA-A and HLA-B alleles in most subjects. TCR beta V- and J-gene trimming, according to a later analysis, was linked to a missense DCLRE1C variant.

This clonotype originated in a woman in her 30s in good health and CMV-seronegative. Specimen: PBMCs. This sequence joins TRBV5-6 and TRBJ1-6; 10 bases agree with TRBD1. Written as DNA, the CDR3 is TGTGCCAGCAGCGCCGTGACGGGACAGGGGCATTCGGGTTCACCCCTCCACTTT. Translation: CASSAVTGQGHSGSPLHF.